This T cell receptor (beta chain) appears in the sequencing data of a study of early T cells in non-severe SARS-CoV-2 infection. V was shortened by 1 base and J by 5 bases, with 4 bases between the two germline ends. CDR1 and CDR2 from the germline V gene are SGDLS and YYNGEE. This CDR3 is built from 13 residues. This clonotype was recorded many times. TCRdb itself ran the 5' RACE reads through MiXCR, one entry per CDR3 protein. Here the sample spans fewer than 85,000 distinct CDR3 sequences, around an eighth being singletons. The chain joins TRBV9 to TRBJ1-6; the D is unclear. The receptor was isolated from an adult who was a healthcare worker with PCR-confirmed SARS-CoV-2 infection or an uninfected control (not recorded which). Sequenced material: whole blood. DNA for the CDR3: TGTGCCAGCAGCGTACTTGATAATTCACCCCTCCACTTT. Protein product: CASSVLDNSPLHF.